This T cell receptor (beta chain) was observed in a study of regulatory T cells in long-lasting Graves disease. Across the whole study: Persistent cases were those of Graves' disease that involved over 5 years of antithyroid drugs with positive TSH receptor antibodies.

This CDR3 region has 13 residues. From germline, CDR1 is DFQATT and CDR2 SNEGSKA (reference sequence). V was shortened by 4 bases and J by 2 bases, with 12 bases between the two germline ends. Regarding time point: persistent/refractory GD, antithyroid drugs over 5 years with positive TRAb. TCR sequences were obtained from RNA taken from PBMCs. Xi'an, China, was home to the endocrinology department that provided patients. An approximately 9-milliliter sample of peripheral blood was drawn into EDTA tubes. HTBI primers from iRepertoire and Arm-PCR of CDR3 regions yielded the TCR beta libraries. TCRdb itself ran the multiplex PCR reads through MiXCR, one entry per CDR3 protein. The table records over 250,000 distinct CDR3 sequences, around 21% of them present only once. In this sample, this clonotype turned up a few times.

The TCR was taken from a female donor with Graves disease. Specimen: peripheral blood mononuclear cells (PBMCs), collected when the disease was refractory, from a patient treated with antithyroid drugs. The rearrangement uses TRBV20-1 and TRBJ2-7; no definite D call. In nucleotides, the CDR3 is TGCAGTGCTAAGTCCAGGCCCACCTACGAGCAGTACTTC. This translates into CSAKSRPTYEQYF.